This T cell receptor (beta chain) came from a study of control samples from healthy donors and cancer patients. Trimming at V came to 4 bases and at J to 4 bases, leaving 11 bases not matched to a gene. Germline V gene data show CDR1 as KGHDR and CDR2 as SFDVKD. The CDR3 extends over 17 amino acids. TCRdb's copy holds only in-frame clones and misses some; the assay was immunoSEQ multiplex PCR. This table has approximately 110,000 clones, approximately 93% appearing once. The receptor was isolated from a woman aged 18-29 years in good health. Specimen: blood. The rearrangement links TRBV24-1 to TRBJ2-3; 9 bases align to TRBD2. The CDR3 spells CATSEEWRGGRADTQYF. CDR3 in DNA: TGTGCCACCAGTGAGGAATGGCGGGGGGGCCGGGCAGATACGCAGTATTTT.